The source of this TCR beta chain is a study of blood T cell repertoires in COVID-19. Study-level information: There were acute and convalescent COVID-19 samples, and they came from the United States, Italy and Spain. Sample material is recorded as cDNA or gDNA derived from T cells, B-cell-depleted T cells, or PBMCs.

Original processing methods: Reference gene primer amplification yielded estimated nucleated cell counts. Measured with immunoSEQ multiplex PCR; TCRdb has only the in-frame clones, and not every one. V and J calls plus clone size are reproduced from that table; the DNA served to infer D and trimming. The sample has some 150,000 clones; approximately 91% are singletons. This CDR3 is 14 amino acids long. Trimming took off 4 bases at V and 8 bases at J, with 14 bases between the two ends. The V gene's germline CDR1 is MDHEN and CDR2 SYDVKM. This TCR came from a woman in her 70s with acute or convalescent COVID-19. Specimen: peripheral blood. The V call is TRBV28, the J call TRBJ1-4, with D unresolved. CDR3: CASSSSGIQEKLFF. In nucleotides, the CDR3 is TGTGCCAGCAGTTCCTCAGGAATCCAAGAAAAACTGTTTTTT.